Listed here is a single T cell receptor beta chain. Its cognate antigen is unknown. These data are taken from a study of T cell repertoires in cytomegalovirus infection. TCRdb fed the reads into MiXCR, producing one record per CDR3 protein. This table holds about 770,000 distinct CDR3 sequences, roughly 28% found once. Germline lookup yields CDR1 SGHDT and CDR2 YYEEEE. V was trimmed by 0 bases and J by 5 bases, leaving 8 bases between them. The CDR3 runs 13 residues. The sequence was collected from a human donor in good health (CMV status not recorded). Some clones in this sample may be carry-over from other donors' samples. The chain is built from TRBV5-6 and TRBJ1-1; D unresolved. Sequenced here: cultured CD8+ T cells from PBMCs, sampled from culture after CMV antigen stimulation. CDR3 nucleotide sequence: TGTGCCAGCAGCTTGGCCCCTGCGACTGAAGCTTTCTTT. Translation: CASSLAPATEAFF.